These 12 T cell receptor beta chains came from one sample sequenced in a study of T cells in Graves' hyperthyroidism and ophthalmopathy. Amplification yielded TCR beta CDR3 regions, with RNA transcripts as the source. Researchers ran a first-round RT-PCR on the TCR CDR3 using the HTBI primer set. A single record per CDR3 protein comes from TCRdb applying MiXCR to the multiplex PCR reads. Among hundreds of thousands of distinct CDR3 sequences listed, roughly 14% were seen once. Material: blood. Source of these receptors: a woman between 50 and 59 years old with Graves' ophthalmopathy.

This chain links TRBV28 with TRBJ1-4; TRBD1 matches 7 bases. The CDR3 extends over 15 amino acids. Per germline, CDR1 MDHEN and CDR2 SYDVKM. The V and J ends lost 5 bases and 5 bases, in that order; junction bases with no gene match: 8. The CDR3 sequence: CASSNPTGVNEKLFF. CDR3 sequence (DNA): TGTGCCAGCAGTAATCCCACAGGGGTAAATGAAAAACTGTTTTTT. Filled out from reference TRBV28 and TRBJ1-4, the complete variable domain reads DVKVTQSSRYLVKRTGEKVFLECVQDMDHENMFWYRQDPGLGLRLIYFSYDVKMKEKGDIPEGYSVSREKKERFSLILESASTNQTSMYLCASSNPTGVNEKLFFGSGTQLSVL.

There are many counts of this clonotype. The chain links TRBV28 to TRBJ1-5; 7 bases map to TRBD1. The CDR3 contains 18 residues. V dropped 3 bases and J dropped 0; count of bases not matched to a gene: 11. CDR1 MDHEN and CDR2 SYDVKM come from the germline V gene. CDR3 sequence (DNA): TGTGCCAGCAGTTTCGTCCAGGGGGGCTACTATAGCAATCAGCCCCAGCATTTT. Amino acids: CASSFVQGGYYSNQPQHF. The full variable domain, in which reference TRBV28 and TRBJ1-5 provide the parts outside the CDR3, is DVKVTQSSRYLVKRTGEKVFLECVQDMDHENMFWYRQDPGLGLRLIYFSYDVKMKEKGDIPEGYSVSREKKERFSLILESASTNQTSMYLCASSFVQGGYYSNQPQHFGDGTRLSIL.

J is TRBJ2-1 and V is TRBV7-3; D is undetermined. Germline V gene data show CDR1 as SGHTA and CDR2 as FQGTGA. CDR3 size: 14 residues. Trimming removed 0 bases from V and 6 bases from J, with 9 bases in between. CDR3 loop: CASSLTGFANEQFF. CDR3 coding DNA: TGTGCCAGCAGCTTAACGGGATTTGCCAATGAGCAGTTCTTC.

This clonotype was seen ten or more times. The J gene is TRBJ2-2, the V gene TRBV5-1; TRBD2 agrees at 7 bases. The V and J ends lost 6 bases and 2 bases, in that order; junction bases with no gene match: 10. Germline CDR1 SGHRS, CDR2 YFSETQ. The CDR3 is made up of 16 amino acids. This chain's CDR3 is CASKLAAAPNTGELFF. The CDR3 DNA reads TGCGCCAGCAAGCTAGCGGCAGCCCCTAACACCGGGGAGCTGTTTTTT.

The sample holds many counts of this clonotype. The rearrangement joins TRBV9 to TRBJ2-3; D remains unclear. Trimming took 0 bases from V and 0 from J, leaving 11 bases between them. The CDR3 is made up of 16 amino acids. Germline V lookup: CDR1 SGDLS, CDR2 YYNGEE. Here the CDR3 reads CASSVGGRISTDTQYF. The CDR3 DNA is TGTGCCAGCAGCGTAGGTGGTCGAATTAGCACAGATACGCAGTATTTT. Filled out from reference TRBV9 and TRBJ2-3, the complete variable domain reads DSGVTQTPKHLITATGQRVTLRCSPRSGDLSVYWYQQSLDQGLQFLIQYYNGEERAKGNILERFSAQQFPDLHSELNLSSLELGDSALYFCASSVGGRISTDTQYFGPGTRLTVL.

This clonotype appeared many times. The gene calls are TRBV5-1 and TRBJ2-3, with TRBD2 matching over 11 bases. V trimming: 3 bases; J trimming: 5 bases; junction bases outside the gene matches: 8. Per germline, CDR1 SGHRS and CDR2 YFSETQ. CDR3 size: 16 residues. CDR3 nucleotides: TGCGCCAGCAGCTCGCAGTTAGCGGGAGGGCTAGATACGCAGTATTTT. Protein: CASSSQLAGGLDTQYF.

This clonotype was seen repeatedly, ten times or more. The chain is built from TRBV11-3 and TRBJ1-1; TRBD1 might be the D (6 bases). The length of the CDR3 is 13 residues. Germline CDR1 is SGHNT and CDR2 is YENEEA. Trimming removed 5 bases from V and 4 bases from J, with 11 bases in between. CDR3 sequence: CASSETGLTEAFF. Here the CDR3 DNA reads TGTGCCAGCAGCGAAACAGGGCTCACTGAAGCTTTCTTT.

In its sample, this clonotype was seen many times. The chain uses TRBV5-1 and TRBJ2-1; 10 bases match TRBD2. J lost 9 bases, V lost 0 bases, and 15 bases had no gene match. This CDR3 contains 18 residues. Germline V gene sequence: CDR1 SGHRS, CDR2 YFSETQ. The CDR3 DNA reads as TGCGCCAGCAGCTTGGTACTAGCGGGACCAGGTCAGTCGGCTGAGCAGTTCTTC. Residues: CASSLVLAGPGQSAEQFF.

As DNA, the CDR3 is TGTGCCACCAGCAAAACTCCGGGACAGGGGGAGGGCTACACCTTC. Translating gives CATSKTPGQGEGYTF. This chain connects TRBV15 to TRBJ1-2; 11 positions match TRBD1. Germline V gives CDR1 LNHNV, CDR2 YYDKDF (reference sequence). The CDR3 runs to 15 residues. Trimming removed 4 bases from V and 8 bases from J; junction bases left unmatched: 9.

This clonotype has ten or more counts. The chain employs TRBV7-2 and TRBJ1-5; 10 bases are a match to TRBD1. This CDR3 region has 16 residues. Per the germline V gene, CDR1 is SGHTA and CDR2 is FQGNSA. J was trimmed by 6 bases and V by 1 base; bases with no gene match: 6. The CDR3 is CASSLESGTGVQPQHF. As DNA, the CDR3 is TGTGCCAGCAGCTTAGAATCCGGGACAGGGGTTCAGCCCCAGCATTTT.

At least ten counts were recorded for this clonotype. The chain combines TRBV18 with TRBJ2-4; D is ambiguous. From germline, CDR1 is KGHSH and CDR2 LQKENI. V was shortened by 2 bases and J by 7 bases, with 21 bases between the two germline ends. The CDR3 is 17 residues long. CDR3 in DNA: TGTGCCAGCTCACCAGTCTCTAAGGTGAACAGTAGGAACATTCAGTACTTC. Amino acid sequence: CASSPVSKVNSRNIQYF.

This clonotype has a count of ten or more. The chain links TRBV7-2 to TRBJ1-1; D unresolved. This CDR3 contains 11 residues. Trimming left V 2 bases short and J 5 bases short, with 3 bases between. Germline-derived CDR1 and CDR2 are SGHTA and FQGNSA. The CDR3 spells CASSLLTEAFF. The CDR3 nucleotides are TGTGCCAGCAGCTTATTGACTGAAGCTTTCTTT.